The 27 T cell receptor beta chains presented below share a single source sample, sequenced in a study of blood T cell repertoires in COVID-19. TCRdb's copy holds only in-frame clones and misses some; the assay was immunoSEQ multiplex PCR. The sample contains roughly 30,000 clones, around 88% of which appear only once. Source material: peripheral blood. These receptors all come from a human donor in a cohort sampled during active COVID-19.

The V and J genes are TRBV6-2 or TRBV6-3 and TRBJ1-2; perhaps TRBD1 as D (6 bases). This CDR3 has 14 residues. Germline CDR1 reads MNHEY; CDR2 reads SVGEGT. Between the trimmed V and J ends, which lost 5 bases and 4 bases, there was a span of 14 bases. The CDR3 DNA reads as TGTGCCAGCAGTGTACTACAGGGTCTCTATGGCTACACCTTC. Protein: CASSVLQGLYGYTF.

This chain joins TRBV5-6 and TRBJ2-1, with 12 bases lining up with TRBD2. Germline V gene lookup returns CDR1 SGHDT and CDR2 YYEEEE. V lost 1 base, J lost 8 bases, and 4 bases stayed unmatched. This CDR3 has 15 residues. CDR3 sequence: CASSLLAGGPHEQFF. CDR3 nucleotides: TGTGCCAGCAGCTTGCTAGCGGGAGGGCCCCATGAGCAGTTCTTC.

The chain joins TRBV5-1 to TRBJ2-7, with 11 bases lining up with TRBD2. Per germline, CDR1 SGHRS and CDR2 YFSETQ. The CDR3 extends over 15 amino acids. Trimming took 5 bases from V and 2 from J; bases not matched to a gene: 6. This CDR3 is CASRVWGLAAYEQYF. Here the CDR3 DNA reads TGCGCCAGCAGGGTGTGGGGACTAGCGGCCTACGAGCAGTACTTC.

The table lists this clone with a few counts. This chain connects TRBV5-1 to TRBJ2-7; 10 bases are shared with TRBD1. The J segment lost 2 bases and the V segment lost 0 bases, leaving 2 bases of the junction unmatched. The CDR3 is 15 amino acids. Germline-derived CDR1 and CDR2 are SGHRS and YFSETQ. The CDR3 reads CASSLGQGAPYEQYF. For the CDR3, the DNA is TGCGCCAGCAGCTTGGGACAGGGGGCCCCCTACGAGCAGTACTTC.

The chain recombines TRBV9 with TRBJ1-5; the match to TRBD1 covers 8 bases. The CDR3 is 14 residues long. Germline CDR1 is SGDLS and CDR2 is YYNGEE. The junction had 5 bases not matched to a gene; V was cut back by 3 bases and J by 6 bases. This CDR3 is CASSGGQGSQPQHF. The DNA for the CDR3 is TGTGCCAGCAGCGGTGGACAGGGAAGTCAGCCCCAGCATTTT.

The genes are TRBV12-3 or TRBV12-4 and TRBJ2-7; the D is unclear. The CDR3 extends over 11 amino acids. The germline V and J ends were trimmed by 4 bases and 6 bases, with 7 bases remaining between them. The CDR3 loop is CASSYLGEQYF. DNA of the CDR3: TGTGCCAGCAGTTATCTCGGCGAGCAGTACTTC.

The rearrangement joins TRBV9 to TRBJ2-5, with D perhaps TRBD1 (6 bases). CDR1 is SGDLS, CDR2 YYNGEE, per germline. CDR3 size: 15 residues. Trimming removed 3 bases from V and 2 bases from J, with 14 bases in between. The CDR3 DNA is TGTGCCAGCAGCGCGAACGACAGGACTCAAGAGACCCAGTACTTC. Translation: CASSANDRTQETQYF.

The rearrangement links TRBV10-1 to TRBJ2-7, with 9 bases lining up with TRBD1. Germline V lookup: CDR1 WNHNN, CDR2 SYGVQD (reference sequence). Trimming removed 0 bases from V and 9 bases from J; junction bases left unmatched: 12. This CDR3 has 16 residues. In DNA, the CDR3 is TGCGCCAGCAGTGAGTCGACAGGGGGTTTCCCCTCCGGGCAGTACTTC. It yields the protein CASSESTGGFPSGQYF.

V gene TRBV6-1 combines with J gene TRBJ2-1; maybe TRBD1 (6 bases). Per the germline V gene, CDR1 is MNHNS and CDR2 is SASEGT. The V end lost 1 base, the J end lost 0 bases, and 7 bases lay between the germline ends. There are 15 residues in the CDR3. In nucleotides, the CDR3 is TGTGCCAGCAGTGAAGTAGGGGGCTCCTACAATGAGCAGTTCTTC. Protein sequence: CASSEVGGSYNEQFF.

This rearrangement joins TRBV7-3 to TRBJ2-7, with 10 bases fitting TRBD2. CDR1 is SGHTA and CDR2 is FQGTGA in the germline V gene. This CDR3 region has 15 residues. Trimming removed 0 bases from V and 3 bases from J; junction bases left unmatched: 2. For the CDR3, the DNA is TGTGCCAGCAGCTTAACGTCTAGCGGGAGCTACGAGCAGTACTTC. Amino acids: CASSLTSSGSYEQYF.

The rearrangement uses TRBV6-5 and TRBJ2-7, with a weak D call TRBD1 (5 bases). Looked up from germline, CDR1 is MNHEY and CDR2 is SVGAGI. The ends were cut back, 0 bases at V and 4 bases at J, with 13 bases in the middle. The CDR3 is made up of 15 amino acids. The CDR3 here is CASSYSGFGAYEQYF. CDR3 nucleotide sequence: TGTGCCAGCAGTTACTCAGGGTTTGGGGCTTACGAGCAGTACTTC.

CDR3 coding DNA: TGTGCCAGTAGTGAACCGGGACAGGGGTGGTACGAGCAGTACTTC. Translation gives CASSEPGQGWYEQYF. V is TRBV19 and J is TRBJ2-7; 10 bases map to TRBD1. In germline, CDR1 is LNHDA, CDR2 SQIVND (reference sequence). The CDR3 extends over 15 amino acids. Trimming cost V 5 bases and J 4 bases; bases outside gene matches: 8.

The rearrangement joins TRBV5-5 to TRBJ2-7, with TRBD1 matching over 7 bases. The CDR3 length is 17 residues. CDR1 SGHKS and CDR2 YYEKEE come from the germline V gene (reference sequence). V lost 0 bases and J lost 2; bases outside the gene matches: 11. The CDR3 nucleotides are TGTGCCAGCAGCTTGGGGCGACAGGGCCCAACTACCTACGAGCAGTACTTC. As protein: CASSLGRQGPTTYEQYF.

The rearrangement links TRBV5-4 to TRBJ2-3; 7 positions agree with TRBD2. The CDR3 runs to 14 residues. The V gene's germline CDR1 is SGHNT and CDR2 YYREEE (reference sequence). The trim removed 4 bases at V and 5 bases at J, leaving 7 bases unmatched. The CDR3 reads CASSADAGVDTQYF. The CDR3 DNA reads as TGTGCCAGCAGCGCGGATGCGGGGGTAGATACGCAGTATTTT.

This clone was counted only a few times. The V gene is TRBV3-1 (or the pseudogene TRBV3-2), the J gene TRBJ2-7, with TRBD1 matching over 10 bases. Per the germline V gene, CDR1 is LGHDT and CDR2 is YNNKEL (reference sequence). V was pared by 4 bases and J by 6 bases, with 9 bases of the junction left unmatched. The CDR3 is made up of 15 amino acids. The chain's CDR3 is CASSPSLDRGTEQYF. The CDR3 DNA follows: TGTGCCAGCAGCCCCTCGTTGGACAGGGGGACCGAGCAGTACTTC.

A single count supports this clone. The V and J genes are TRBV5-5 and TRBJ2-1, with 7 bases fitting TRBD1. The CDR3 has 14 amino acids. CDR1 and CDR2 from the germline V gene are SGHKS and YYEKEE (reference sequence). J gave up 6 bases and V 3 bases, and 6 bases lay outside the gene matches. The CDR3 is CASSSPRDSNEQFF. In DNA, the CDR3 is TGTGCCAGCAGCTCACCCCGGGACAGCAATGAGCAGTTCTTC.

The V and J genes are TRBV10-3 and TRBJ2-7; 10 bases map to TRBD2. The germline V gene has CDR1 ENHRY and CDR2 SYGVKD. Trimming took 6 bases from V and 2 from J; bases not matched to a gene: 7. CDR3 length: 15 amino acids. The DNA for the CDR3 is TGTGCCATCAGCCCCGGGACTAGCGCAACCTACGAGCAGTACTTC. It translates to CAISPGTSATYEQYF.

This rearrangement joins TRBV9 to TRBJ1-1; 7 positions agree with TRBD1. CDR3 length: 14 residues. Trimming cost V 4 bases and J 1 base; bases outside gene matches: 4. CDR1 and CDR2 (germline): SGDLS, YYNGEE. CDR3 residues: CASSPHRGNTEAFF. For the CDR3, the DNA is TGTGCCAGCAGCCCCCACAGGGGGAACACTGAAGCTTTCTTT.

V gene TRBV10-3 combines with J gene TRBJ2-2, with 12 bases aligning to TRBD1. Germline V lookup: CDR1 ENHRY, CDR2 SYGVKD. With V trimmed by 2 bases and J by 7 bases, 5 bases remained unmatched. This CDR3 comprises 16 residues. The CDR3 loop reads CAISELGQGAGGELFF. Written as DNA, the CDR3 is TGTGCCATCAGTGAGCTGGGACAGGGGGCCGGCGGGGAGCTGTTTTTT.

The J gene is TRBJ2-2, the V gene TRBV2; D gene unclear. V dropped 6 bases and J dropped 1 base, with 12 bases sitting between them. Germline lookup yields CDR1 SNHLY and CDR2 FYNNEI. There are 15 residues in the CDR3. In DNA form, the CDR3 reads TGTGCCAGCAGCCCTCCTCCGAGGAACACCGGGGAGCTGTTTTTT. Amino acid sequence: CASSPPPRNTGELFF.

The chain links TRBV7-2 to TRBJ2-1, with 10 bases fitting TRBD2. With 1 base clipped from V and 8 bases from J, the junction kept 5 bases outside the gene matches. Germline CDR1 is SGHTA and CDR2 is FQGNSA. CDR3 size: 15 residues. CDR3 DNA sequence: TGTGCCAGCAGCTTAGGTCTAGCGGGAGTGGATGAGCAGTTCTTC. Protein sequence: CASSLGLAGVDEQFF. Together with reference TRBV7-2 and TRBJ2-1, the CDR3 gives the full variable domain: GAGVSQSPSNKVTEKGKDVELRCDPISGHTALYWYRQSLGQGLEFLIYFQGNSAPDKSGLPSDRFSAERTGGSVSTLTIQRTQQEDSAVYLCASSLGLAGVDEQFFGPGTRLTVL.

The chain employs TRBV10-3 and TRBJ2-1; 11 bases align to TRBD2. V trimming: 6 bases; J trimming: 2 bases; junction bases outside the gene matches: 6. The CDR3 contains 16 residues. In germline, CDR1 is ENHRY, CDR2 SYGVKD. The CDR3 DNA reads TGTGCCATCAGCAAAAGGACTAGCGGGCCCTACAATGAGCAGTTCTTC. Its translation: CAISKRTSGPYNEQFF.

The chain couples TRBV28 to TRBJ2-7, with a possible D match to TRBD2 (5 bases). Germline V CDR1 and CDR2: MDHEN, SYDVKM. This CDR3 contains 14 residues. Trimming stripped 5 bases from V and 0 bases from J, with 11 bases between. CDR3 DNA sequence: TGTGCCAGCAGTCAACCGGGAAGCTCCTACGAGCAGTACTTC. This translates into CASSQPGSSYEQYF.

The chain uses TRBV19 and TRBJ2-5; no clear D gene. The CDR3 is made up of 13 amino acids. Between the trimmed V and J ends, which lost 6 bases and 2 bases, there was a span of 10 bases. Germline V CDR1 and CDR2: LNHDA, SQIVND (reference sequence). CDR3 region: CASSQQYQETQYF. DNA of the CDR3: TGTGCCAGTAGCCAACAGTATCAAGAGACCCAGTACTTC.

This chain joins TRBV6-6 and TRBJ2-5; 8 nucleotides match TRBD2. The CDR3 runs to 14 residues. Trimming removed 6 bases from V and 4 bases from J; junction bases left unmatched: 7. Germline CDR1 reads MNHNY; CDR2 reads SVGAGI (reference sequence). CDR3 residues: CASSSQAGGETQYF. DNA of the CDR3: TGTGCCAGCAGCTCACAGGCGGGGGGAGAGACCCAGTACTTC.

The V call is TRBV5-1, the J call TRBJ1-3; a weak D match, TRBD1 (6 bases). CDR1 and CDR2 (germline): SGHRS, YFSETQ. Trimming removed 4 bases at V and 1 base at J, with 9 bases between. There are 14 residues in the CDR3. CDR3 amino acids: CASSPQGSGNTIYF. For the CDR3, the DNA is TGCGCCAGCAGCCCGCAGGGGTCTGGAAACACCATATATTTT.

V gene TRBV5-6 combines with J gene TRBJ2-3; D perhaps matches TRBD1 (6 bases). The CDR3 length is 15 residues. V lost 5 bases and J lost 3, with 16 bases in between. Germline V CDR1 and CDR2: SGHDT, YYEEEE. In DNA form, the CDR3 reads TGTGCCAGCAGGTTTGGGGGCCGTGAGACAGATACGCAGTATTTT. Amino acids: CASRFGGRETDTQYF.